This T cell receptor (beta chain) originates from a study of shared clonotypes between healthy human individuals. Germline V gives CDR1 SGHRS, CDR2 YFSETQ. There are 13 residues in the CDR3. Deletions cut 5 bases from V and 1 base from J, with 10 bases between. This table comes from immunoSEQ multiplex PCR, and its TCRdb copy is limited to in-frame clones, with some not included. This table holds over 400,000 clones, approximately 82% found once. This clone was seen only once. Material for sequencing was PBMCs. The clonotype was recovered from a woman between 40 and 55 years old in good health. Some clones in this sample may be carry-over from other donors' samples. This chain joins TRBV5-1 and TRBJ2-7; D might be TRBD2 (5 bases). CDR3: CASSYGESYEQYF. DNA for the CDR3: TGCGCCAGCAGTTACGGGGAATCCTACGAGCAGTACTTC.